The 3 T cell receptor beta chains given below trace back to one sample, sequenced in a study of shared T cell receptors in the human thymus. Only in-frame clones appear in the TCRdb table, and some are missing; sequencing was by immunoSEQ multiplex PCR. The sample includes hundreds of thousands of clones, approximately 90% of them seen just once. These data are also associated with another study on human thymus T cells.

Sequenced material: thymocytes. All receptors come from a boy under two years old with a congenital heart defect.

This clone showed up just a few times. The V and J genes are TRBV4-1 and TRBJ2-1, with TRBD2 matching 8 bases. J lost 9 bases, V lost 0 bases, and 7 bases had no gene match. The CDR3 has 15 amino acids. Germline lookup yields CDR1 MGHRA and CDR2 YSYEKL. CDR3 region: CASSQEGLERVEQFF. CDR3 coding DNA: TGCGCCAGCAGCCAAGAGGGACTAGAGAGGGTTGAGCAGTTCTTC.

This clone has only one observation. This rearrangement joins TRBV4-1 to TRBJ2-5; possible D gene TRBD1, 7 bases. V was shortened by 4 bases and J by 9 bases, with 24 bases between the two germline ends. The CDR3 is 16 amino acids. Germline CDR1 MGHRA, CDR2 YSYEKL. The DNA for the CDR3 is TGCGCCAGCAGCCTAAGTCGCAGGGGGGCCCTATCGGCCCAGTACTTC. Translated, it gives CASSLSRRGALSAQYF.

The V gene is TRBV28, the J gene TRBJ2-4; D unclear. Deletions cut 3 bases from V and 0 bases from J, with 6 bases between. The CDR3 consists of 14 residues. Germline V gene lookup returns CDR1 MDHEN and CDR2 SYDVKM. The CDR3 is CASSLILAKNIQYF. For the CDR3, the DNA is TGTGCCAGCAGTTTGATACTAGCCAAAAACATTCAGTACTTC.